These 13 T cell receptor beta chains share one sample of origin, sequenced in a study of CD8+CD57+ T cells in acquired aplastic anemia. Genomic DNA, the template, was used for profiling of the TCR beta VDJ and CDR3. Via MiXCR, TCRdb re-called the reads, giving one row per CDR3 protein. The sample consists of approximately 260,000 distinct CDR3 sequences, 82% of them appearing once. Individuals selected for sequencing had exhibited CD8+CD57+ cell expansion on flow cytometry. Sequenced: sorted CD4+, CD8+, or CD8+CD57+ T cells (not recorded which) from PBMCs. All receptors come from a human donor with aplastic anemia.

V is TRBV24-1 and J is TRBJ1-5; D perhaps matches TRBD1 (5 bases). V dropped 4 bases and J dropped 0 bases, with 12 bases sitting between them. Germline assignment: CDR1 KGHDR and CDR2 SFDVKD. This CDR3 is 16 amino acids long. The CDR3 DNA is TGTGCCACCAGTGAAGCAGGGAGGAATAGCAATCAGCCCCAGCATTTT. The encoded protein is CATSEAGRNSNQPQHF.

Points on this clonotype: A read error may account for a junction end that differs from germline. The CDR3 DNA reads as TGTGCCAGCGGCTTAGGAGCCGGGGAGCTGTTTTTT. Residues: CASGLGAGELFF. The rearrangement links TRBV7-4 to TRBJ2-2; D gene ambiguous. The CDR3 is made up of 12 amino acids. Germline V gene sequence: CDR1 SGHVT, CDR2 SQSDAQ.

This clonotype was recorded a few times. Here the CDR3 DNA reads TGCAGCGTTGAAGAGCACGACCAAGAGACCCAGTACTTC. Protein product: CSVEEHDQETQYF. The V and J genes are TRBV29-1 and TRBJ2-5; D unresolved. This CDR3 spans 13 amino acids. Per the germline V gene, CDR1 is SQVTM and CDR2 is ANQGSEA. Trimming took off 0 bases at V and 0 bases at J, with 5 bases between the two ends.

This clonotype was detected only once. The V call is TRBV7-9, the J call TRBJ2-7; either TRBD1 or TRBD2 may supply D (5 bases each). Germline lookup yields CDR1 SEHNR and CDR2 FQNEAQ (reference sequence). The V end was cut by 7 bases, the J end by 3 bases, with 28 bases between. CDR3 length equals 18 residues. The CDR3 protein is CASTTQGVDNSPLYEQYV. CDR3 sequence (DNA): TGTGCCAGCACCACGCAGGGAGTGGATAATTCACCCCTCTACGAGCAGTACGTC.

The V gene is TRBV7-8, the J gene TRBJ2-6; weak D call: TRBD1 (6 bases). The CDR3 totals 16 residues. Deletions cut 0 bases from V and 12 bases from J, with 18 bases between. Germline-derived CDR1 and CDR2 are SGHVS and FQNEAQ. The CDR3 loop is CASSLAGSYEDSVLTF. CDR3 in DNA: TGTGCCAGCAGCTTAGCAGGGAGCTACGAGGACAGCGTCCTGACTTTC.

V gene TRBV11-3 combines with J gene TRBJ2-5; possible D gene TRBD1, 6 bases. Germline CDR1 is SGHNT and CDR2 is YENEEA. The CDR3 extends over 14 amino acids. Between the trimmed V and J ends, which lost 7 bases and 3 bases, there was a span of 15 bases. In nucleotides, the CDR3 is TGTGCCAGCACAAGACAGGCCAACGAAGAGACCCAGTACTTC. Its translation is CASTRQANEETQYF.

This clonotype was recorded only once. The chain carries TRBV7-8 and TRBJ2-3; 7 bases line up with TRBD2. V trimming: 8 bases; J trimming: 13 bases; junction bases outside the gene matches: 15. CDR1 is SGHVS, CDR2 FQNEAQ, per germline. CDR3 length: 13 residues. CDR3 loop: CASGEAGTATKYF. As DNA, the CDR3 is TGTGCCAGCGGGGAAGCGGGAACAGCTACTAAGTATTTT.

With regard to this clonotype: No conserved phenylalanine or tryptophan ends this CDR3, so it is likely a read error. The DNA is left out, because the CDR3 cannot be placed on it with certainty; the CDR3 is given as TCRdb lists it. V usage is TRBV2 and J usage is TRBJ2-3; the DNA was not used to check the table's D call, TRBD1. The CDR3 extends over 14 residues, inclusive of both ends. Germline V gene lookup returns CDR1 SNHLY and CDR2 FYNNEI. The CDR3 is CASRVRGTETPHFC.

Note on this clonotype: An end of the junction does not agree with germline; a read error may underlie this. V usage is TRBV7-6 and J usage is TRBJ2-3; 8 bases are a match to TRBD1. In germline, CDR1 is SGHVS, CDR2 FNYEAQ. The CDR3 consists of 14 residues. The DNA of the CDR3 is TGTGCCAGCAGCTCAGACAGGGGCCCAACTAATGAAAAATTT. It is translated as CASSSDRGPTNEKF. The whole variable domain, remainder taken from reference TRBV7-6 and TRBJ2-3, is GAGVSQSPRYKVTKRGQDVALRCDPISGHVSLYWYRQALGQGPEFLTYFNYEAQQDKSGLPNDRFSAERPEGSISTLTIQRTEQRDSAMYRCASSSDRGPTNEKFGPGTRLTVL.

The chain combines TRBV7-2 with TRBJ1-2; unclear D gene. Germline V CDR1 and CDR2: SGHTA, FQGNSA. The ends were cut back, 4 bases at V and 11 bases at J, with 23 bases in the middle. The CDR3 consists of 15 residues. The CDR3 is CASSWAGGPNTRYTF. CDR3 DNA sequence: TGTGCCAGCAGCTGGGCGGGAGGTCCCAATACGCGGTACACCTTC.

V usage is TRBV12-3 or TRBV12-4 and J usage is TRBJ2-5, with D possibly matching TRBD2 (7 bases). The CDR3 is made up of 15 amino acids. The ends were cut back, 3 bases at V and 9 bases at J, with 20 bases in the middle. CDR3 nucleotide sequence: TGTGCCAGCAGTTTCACTAGGGGGAGGGCCTATGCCCAGTACTTC. Its protein product is CASSFTRGRAYAQYF.

Of note for this clonotype: An end of the junction does not agree with germline; a read error may underlie this. The rearrangement links TRBV7-8 to TRBJ2-7; D might be TRBD2 (6 bases). This CDR3 is built from 14 residues. CDR1 is SGHVS and CDR2 is FQNEAQ in the germline V gene. CDR3 amino acids: CASSLPGVPDKQYF. The CDR3, as DNA: TGTGCCAGCAGCTTACCGGGAGTACCCGATAAGCAGTATTTC.

This chain's CDR3 is CASSTRYSSANYGYTF. In nucleotides, the CDR3 is TGTGCCAGTAGTACCCGTTATAGTTCCGCGAACTATGGCTACACCTTC. The V gene is TRBV19, the J gene TRBJ1-2; D is ambiguous. Germline-derived CDR1 and CDR2 are LNHDA and SQIVND (reference sequence). This CDR3 has 16 amino acids. V dropped 4 bases and J dropped 2 bases, with 17 bases sitting between them.